Described below is a single T cell receptor beta chain sequence and its context. This CDR3 region has 13 residues. With 2 bases removed from V and 5 bases from J, the gap between germline ends came to 9 bases. Germline V gene data show CDR1 as SGHTA and CDR2 as FQGTGA. This entry comes from a study of blood T cell repertoires in COVID-19. Profiling relied on immunoSEQ multiplex PCR, and the TCRdb table lists in-frame clones only, not all of them. The sample includes about 210,000 clones, approximately 89% seen only once; the top ten take 4.8%. What was sequenced was peripheral blood. This receptor was taken from a woman between 35 and 50 years old with acute or convalescent COVID-19. This chain uses TRBV7-3 with TRBJ2-5; no firm D call. The CDR3 DNA reads as TGTGCCAGCAGCTTATATCGTCGGGAGACCCAGTACTTC. Protein product: CASSLYRRETQYF.